The clone carrying this T cell receptor (beta chain) was found a few times. Its cognate antigen is unknown. The entry originates in a study of blood T cells in healthy people across ages. The CDR3 spans 13 residues. Germline CDR1 and CDR2: SEHNR and FQNEAQ (reference sequence). V was pared by 5 bases and J by 3 bases, with 10 bases between. General observations from the study: Older age went with lower TCR beta diversity per million T cells, in a roughly linear way. Considered underestimates were the diversity estimates obtained from one million T cells.

It was with a sample-barcoded 5' primer and a J-beta primer mix that a second PCR of roughly 6 to 12 cycles was run. TCRdb redid the calling of the 5' RACE reads with MiXCR, one entry per CDR3 protein. The profile shows around 1,800,000 distinct CDR3 sequences, more than 35% of them singletons. Isolation per sample recovered at least 6 million PBMCs. The chain combines TRBV7-9 with TRBJ1-1; the D is unclear. The receptor comes from a human donor in good health. What was sequenced was blood. The CDR3 DNA reads as TGTGCCAGCAGCCCCCCCTCCGACACTGAAGCTTTCTTT. This gives the protein CASSPPSDTEAFF.